This record covers a single TCR beta chain. This clonotype was picked up a small number of times. Its recognized antigen is unknown. No base quality values were provided; no much bigger clone lies one nucleotide off. The entry originates in a study of early T cells in non-severe SARS-CoV-2 infection (dated by TCRdb to the early 2020s). Context from the whole study: Because TCR sequencing was done on bulk RNA from unsorted whole blood, the alpha and beta chains could not be paired. Overall study outcomes, separate from this receptor: VDJdb matching was skewed toward anti-spike CD8 responses, so virus-specific expansions were likely underestimated and private and CD4 specificities were missed.

The method behind the library was 5' RACE. Sequencing was carried out with a NextSeq 500. To correct for sequencing error and PCR bias, the TCR library protocol tagged individual cDNA molecules with unique molecular identifiers. TCR alpha and beta chains were both sequenced, and the abundances of alpha and beta sequences in each sample were closely correlated with each other. As for the authors' bioinformatics: Decombinator V4 was used to perform V gene, J gene and CDR3 annotation of TCR sequences. Expanded TCRs were defined as changing significantly between any two time points under a Poisson model with p below 0.0001. TCR abundances were normalised to the total number of TCRs sequenced per sample and expressed as counts per million. TRAV1-2 paired with TRAJ12, TRAJ20 or TRAJ33 defined MAIT TCRs, while TRAV10 paired with TRAJ18 defined iNKT TCRs. VDJdb, accessed 1 November 2021, was searched for CMV, EBV and SARS-CoV-2 annotated TCRs, with TCRs annotated for multiple antigens excluded. The public reads were reprocessed in TCRdb via fastp at Q25 and MiXCR, keeping in-frame beta chains. CDR3 protein sequences are deduplicated, and each keeps its most common genes and DNA. The V and J calls and clone size are TCRdb's, not the authors'. For this sample the table gives under 70,000 distinct CDR3 sequences, of which roughly 13% were detected only once. About a tenth of the sample belongs to the ten largest clones.

A case-control design nested within a healthcare worker cohort in London, UK, was used, with weekly nasopharyngeal swab PCR tests and blood sampling performed. Between 23 and 31 March 2020, the week of the UK lockdown, healthcare workers were enrolled and then followed up weekly for as long as 16 weeks. From its cysteine to its phenylalanine, the CDR3 spans 19 amino acids. CDR3 DNA is the only sequence kept; it has 57 bases, read in frame from the first base. The germline V gene supplies CDR1 SGHTA and CDR2 FQGTGA. At the junction V is shortened by 5 bases and J by 0 bases, with 20 bases in between.

This receptor was identified in an adult who was a healthcare worker with PCR-confirmed SARS-CoV-2 infection or an uninfected control (not recorded which). Sequenced here: whole blood, sampled at baseline. The V and J genes are TRBV7-3 and TRBJ2-6; 6 matching bases give a weak D call of TRBD1. The CDR3 reads CASSPRGYTGLSGANVLTF. The nucleotide sequence is given as TGTGCCAGCAGCCCTCGAGGTTACACAGGGCTCTCTGGGGCCAACGTCCTGACTTTC. Beyond the CDR3, the reference TRBV7-3 and TRBJ2-6 genes provide the residues; the full variable domain reads: GAGVSQTPSNKVTEKGKYVELRCDPISGHTALYWYRQSLGQGPEFLIYFQGTGAADDSGLPNDRFFAVRPEGSVSTLKIQRTERGDSAVYLCASSPRGYTGLSGANVLTFGAGSRLTVL.